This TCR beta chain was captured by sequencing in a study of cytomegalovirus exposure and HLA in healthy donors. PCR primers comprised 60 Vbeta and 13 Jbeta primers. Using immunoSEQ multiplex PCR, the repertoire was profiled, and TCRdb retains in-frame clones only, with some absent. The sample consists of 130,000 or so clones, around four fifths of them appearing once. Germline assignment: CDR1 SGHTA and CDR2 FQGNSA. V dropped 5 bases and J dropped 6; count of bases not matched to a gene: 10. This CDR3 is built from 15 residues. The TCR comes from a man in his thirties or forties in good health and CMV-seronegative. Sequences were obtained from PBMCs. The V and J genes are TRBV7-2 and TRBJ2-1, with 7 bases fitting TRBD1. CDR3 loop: CASSPGQERGNEQFF. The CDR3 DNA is TGTGCCAGCAGCCCTGGACAGGAAAGGGGCAATGAGCAGTTCTTC.